This T cell receptor beta chain was sequenced during a study of T-cell reconstitution after alpha-beta-depleted transplantation in children. Points from the study as a whole: There were reportedly several hundred expanded graft clones from which alpha-beta T cells came about two months after transplant.

This clonotype turned up a few times. Antigen unknown. It was with unique molecular identifiers that the TCRbeta library was prepared. MiXCR, applied by TCRdb to the PCR reads, yields one record per CDR3 protein. Of over 450,000 distinct CDR3 sequences listed, under 12% were seen once; the top ten hold about 2%. V lost 5 bases and J 2 bases, leaving 14 bases between the germline ends. Germline CDR1 is LGHNA and CDR2 is YNFKEQ. The length of the CDR3 is 15 residues. V usage is TRBV4-2 and J usage is TRBJ2-3; D not resolved. The sequence came from a child younger than 10 with inherited bone marrow failure, due to receive a stem cell transplant. The sample in question was PBMCs, obtained before TCRalphabeta/CD19-depleted stem cell transplant. The CDR3 region has the DNA TGTGCCAGCAGCAAGGACCGTAGAATCACAGATACGCAGTATTTT. Translating it yields CASSKDRRITDTQYF.